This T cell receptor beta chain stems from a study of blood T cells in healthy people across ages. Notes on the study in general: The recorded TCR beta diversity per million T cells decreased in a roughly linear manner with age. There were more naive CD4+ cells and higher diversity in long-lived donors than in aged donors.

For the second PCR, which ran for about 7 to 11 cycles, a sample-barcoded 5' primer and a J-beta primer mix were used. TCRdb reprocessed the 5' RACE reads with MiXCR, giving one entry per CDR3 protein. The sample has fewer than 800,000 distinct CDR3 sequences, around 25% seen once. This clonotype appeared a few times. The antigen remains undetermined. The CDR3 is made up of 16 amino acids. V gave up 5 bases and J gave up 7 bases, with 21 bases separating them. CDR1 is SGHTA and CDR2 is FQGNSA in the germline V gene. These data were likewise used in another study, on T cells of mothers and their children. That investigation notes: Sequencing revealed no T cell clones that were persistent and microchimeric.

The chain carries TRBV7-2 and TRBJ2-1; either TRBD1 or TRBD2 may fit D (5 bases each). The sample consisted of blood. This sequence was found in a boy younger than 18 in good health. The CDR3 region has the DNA TGTGCCAGCAGCCACTTTGGGGGAAGACCTCGGAATGAGCAGTTCTTC. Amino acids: CASSHFGGRPRNEQFF.